Listed here are 28 T cell receptor beta chains from one sample, sequenced in a study of T cell responses to AZD1222 COVID-19 vaccine. Assay used: immunoSEQ multiplex PCR; TCRdb lists only in-frame clones, some missing. The table records fewer than 200,000 clones, around 92% of them present only once. Sequenced here: peripheral blood, sampled on day 0 of AZD1222 vaccination. These receptors came from an adult in good health.

This clone was recorded once. V gene TRBV2 combines with J gene TRBJ1-5, with 8 nucleotides matching TRBD1. The V and J ends lost 6 bases and 7 bases, in that order; junction bases with no gene match: 14. The germline V gene has CDR1 SNHLY and CDR2 FYNNEI. The CDR3 loop spans 16 amino acids. The CDR3 sequence: CASSLRARTGIQPQHF. DNA for the CDR3: TGTGCCAGCAGCCTCAGGGCTAGGACAGGGATCCAGCCCCAGCATTTT.

This chain links TRBV19 with TRBJ1-2; 7 nucleotides line up with TRBD1. Germline lookup yields CDR1 LNHDA and CDR2 SQIVND (reference sequence). Losses at the gene ends were 6 bases for V and 3 bases for J; bases not matched to a gene: 7. The CDR3 has 14 residues. In DNA, the CDR3 is TGTGCCAGTAGAGAACAGGGGTCGGACTATGGCTACACCTTC. Translating gives CASREQGSDYGYTF.

The chain carries TRBV5-1 and TRBJ1-1; D is ambiguous. The CDR3 contains 14 residues. The germline V and J ends were trimmed by 1 base and 2 bases, with 9 bases remaining between them. Germline CDR1 SGHRS, CDR2 YFSETQ. CDR3: CASSLNNENTEAFF. The CDR3 DNA follows: TGCGCCAGCAGCTTGAACAACGAAAACACTGAAGCTTTCTTT.

This sequence joins TRBV10-3 and TRBJ1-2, with D tentatively TRBD1 (6 bases). Germline values: CDR1 ENHRY, CDR2 SYGVKD. The V and J ends lost 4 bases and 3 bases respectively, with 9 bases between them. The CDR3 runs to 13 residues. CDR3 protein: CAISGTVDYGYTF. The CDR3 bases are TGTGCCATCAGTGGGACAGTAGACTATGGCTACACCTTC.

This clone has a handful of counts. Other DNA variants within this sample encode the same CDR3. This chain uses TRBV3-1 (or the pseudogene TRBV3-2) with TRBJ2-3; D ambiguous. There are 12 residues in the CDR3. CDR1 LGHDT and CDR2 YNNKEL come from the germline V gene (reference sequence). V was clipped by 1 base and J by 7 bases, with 6 bases between them. CDR3 amino acids: CASSQVGNTQYF. The CDR3 DNA follows: TGTGCCAGCAGCCAAGTCGGTAATACGCAGTATTTT.

V is TRBV19 and J is TRBJ2-1, with 7 bases matching TRBD1. In germline, CDR1 is LNHDA, CDR2 SQIVND (reference sequence). Trimming cost V 6 bases and J 2 bases; bases outside gene matches: 13. This CDR3 region has 17 residues. The CDR3 is CASSLKSTGAPYNEQFF. CDR3 nucleotides: TGTGCCAGTAGCCTCAAATCAACAGGGGCCCCCTACAATGAGCAGTTCTTC.

This clone is a singleton in its sample. The CDR3 DNA sequence: TGTGCCAGCAGTGGGGACAATGGGGAAAAACTGTTTTTT. This encodes CASSGDNGEKLFF. The gene calls are TRBV2 and TRBJ1-4, with D perhaps TRBD1 (6 bases). Germline V gene lookup returns CDR1 SNHLY and CDR2 FYNNEI. The V end was cut by 4 bases, the J end by 8 bases, with 11 bases between. This CDR3 contains 13 residues.

The V gene is TRBV11-3, the J gene TRBJ2-1; D perhaps matches TRBD1 (5 bases). Trimming removed 1 base at V and 5 bases at J, with 18 bases between. The CDR3 covers 17 residues. CDR1 is SGHNT, CDR2 YENEEA, per germline. The CDR3 loop is CASSLGIGHPEDNEQFF. The CDR3 DNA reads TGTGCCAGCAGCTTAGGAATAGGACACCCTGAGGACAATGAGCAGTTCTTC.

This chain uses TRBV5-1 with TRBJ2-1; D remains unclear. Deletions cut 4 bases from V and 4 bases from J, with 9 bases between. The CDR3 is 13 amino acids. Germline CDR1 SGHRS, CDR2 YFSETQ. The CDR3 loop is CASSLDRYNEQFF. CDR3 DNA sequence: TGCGCCAGCAGCCTTGACCGTTACAATGAGCAGTTCTTC. Combining the CDR3 with reference TRBV5-1 and TRBJ2-1 gives the whole variable domain KAGVTQTPRYLIKTRGQQVTLSCSPISGHRSVSWYQQTPGQGLQFLFEYFSETQRNKGNFPGRFSGRQFSNSRSEMNVSTLELGDSALYLCASSLDRYNEQFFGPGTRLTVL.

The chain joins TRBV19 to TRBJ1-5; 8 nucleotides align to TRBD1. The CDR3 runs to 13 residues. After removal of 10 bases from V and 4 bases from J, the junction contained 6 bases not matched to a gene. Germline values: CDR1 LNHDA, CDR2 SQIVND (reference sequence). CDR3 nucleotide sequence: TGTGCCACCATGGGACAGGCAAATCAGCCCCAGCATTTT. This sequence encodes CATMGQANQPQHF.

This clone was observed once. CDR3 DNA sequence: TGTGCCAGCAGCCCCTCTCGGGGGGCTGGAAACACCATATATTTT. It specifies CASSPSRGAGNTIYF. This chain uses TRBV14 with TRBJ1-3; D might be TRBD1 (5 bases). Per germline, CDR1 SGHDN and CDR2 FVKESK. This CDR3 is 15 amino acids long. The V end was cut by 4 bases, the J end by 2 bases, with 12 bases between.

This clone showed up just once. The chain couples TRBV24-1 to TRBJ2-3; the D is unclear. Deletions cut 4 bases from V and 6 bases from J, with 19 bases between. The CDR3 has 16 amino acids. Germline V gene lookup returns CDR1 KGHDR and CDR2 SFDVKD. The CDR3 sequence: CATSEAGPTSVDTQYF. The CDR3 DNA reads TGTGCCACCAGTGAAGCCGGGCCCACGAGCGTGGATACGCAGTATTTT.

This clone occurred a few times. The V call is TRBV10-3, the J call TRBJ2-7; TRBD1 aligns across 7 bases. The CDR3 is 12 residues long. The J segment lost 7 bases and the V segment lost 2 bases, leaving 2 bases of the junction unmatched. From germline, CDR1 is ENHRY and CDR2 SYGVKD. The CDR3 sequence: CAISETQGEQYF. The CDR3 DNA reads TGTGCCATCAGTGAGACACAGGGGGAGCAGTACTTC.

The V call is TRBV7-9, the J call TRBJ2-1; 8 bases map to TRBD1. The ends lost 2 bases at V and 0 bases at J; junction bases unmatched: 6. CDR3 length: 17 amino acids. Germline loops: CDR1 SEHNR, CDR2 FQNEAQ (reference sequence). The DNA for the CDR3 is TGTGCCAGCAGCTTACCGTCAGGGGGCTACTCCTACAATGAGCAGTTCTTC. Translating it yields CASSLPSGGYSYNEQFF.

The chain uses TRBV28 and TRBJ1-6; D is unresolved. Trimming removed 5 bases at V and 9 bases at J, with 8 bases between. The CDR3 is 12 residues long. Germline V lookup: CDR1 MDHEN, CDR2 SYDVKM. The CDR3 bases are TGTGCCAGCAGTCCCTATTCTTCACCCCTCCACTTT. Its protein product is CASSPYSSPLHF.

The gene calls are TRBV5-1 and TRBJ1-5, with 7 bases identical to TRBD1. The ends lost 4 bases at V and 0 bases at J; junction bases unmatched: 4. Germline V CDR1 and CDR2: SGHRS, YFSETQ. The CDR3 is 15 residues long. The CDR3 nucleotides are TGCGCCAGCAGCGTGCAGGGGGATAGCAATCAGCCCCAGCATTTT. It yields the protein CASSVQGDSNQPQHF.

V is TRBV7-2 and J is TRBJ1-1; perhaps TRBD1 as D (6 bases). Trimming took off 6 bases at V and 3 bases at J, with 14 bases between the two ends. Germline V gives CDR1 SGHTA, CDR2 FQGNSA. The CDR3 spans 14 residues. CDR3 DNA: TGTGCCAGCAGTAGGCAGGGGCTGGACACTGAAGCTTTCTTT. Residues: CASSRQGLDTEAFF.

The chain carries TRBV6-5 and TRBJ2-5; the match to TRBD1 covers 12 bases. Germline CDR1 reads MNHEY; CDR2 reads SVGAGI. V lost 8 bases to trimming and J lost 5 bases; unmatched junction nucleotides: 6. This CDR3 has 14 amino acids. The CDR3 sequence: CASGPGTGGETQYF. The CDR3 DNA reads TGTGCCAGCGGCCCCGGGACAGGGGGCGAGACCCAGTACTTC.

This sequence joins TRBV6-5 and TRBJ2-3, with D unresolved. V shed 2 bases and J shed 0 bases, with 9 bases lying between them. The CDR3 totals 15 residues. Germline lookup yields CDR1 MNHEY and CDR2 SVGAGI. In DNA form, the CDR3 reads TGTGCCAGCAGTTACGGCAATCCTAGCACAGATACGCAGTATTTT. Amino acid sequence: CASSYGNPSTDTQYF.

The chain recombines TRBV18 with TRBJ1-1, with D possibly TRBD1 on 6 matching bases. The CDR3 contains 14 residues. The germline V and J ends were trimmed by 3 bases and 1 base, with 9 bases remaining between them. CDR1 and CDR2 from the germline V gene are KGHSH and LQKENI. Written as DNA, the CDR3 is TGTGCCAGCTCACCCAAGACAGGGAACACTGAAGCTTTCTTT. Translation: CASSPKTGNTEAFF. The entire variable domain, with the rest obtained from reference TRBV18 and TRBJ1-1, is as follows: NAGVMQNPRHLVRRRGQEARLRCSPMKGHSHVYWYRQLPEEGLKFMVYLQKENIIDESGMPKERFSAEFPKEGPSILRIQQVVRGDSAAYFCASSPKTGNTEAFFGQGTRLTVV.

The chain is built from TRBV5-1 and TRBJ1-1, with D hard to call. The germline V gene has CDR1 SGHRS and CDR2 YFSETQ. CDR3 size: 15 residues. V was trimmed by 0 bases and J by 1 base, leaving 10 bases between them. This CDR3 reads CASSLEGSKNTEAFF. The CDR3 DNA is TGCGCCAGCAGCTTGGAGGGCTCCAAGAACACTGAAGCTTTCTTT.

The chain joins TRBV2 to TRBJ1-5; 8 bases are shared with TRBD1. Germline CDR1 SNHLY, CDR2 FYNNEI. The CDR3 extends over 17 amino acids. V was pared by 1 base and J by 6 bases, with 11 bases of the junction left unmatched. The CDR3 DNA is TGTGCCAGCAGTGAAGTTCAGGGGGCGAGGTTGTTTCAGCCCCAGCATTTT. It codes for CASSEVQGARLFQPQHF.

This clone was seen just once. V usage is TRBV28 and J usage is TRBJ1-1; the D is unclear. Trimming pared 1 base from V and 1 base from J, leaving 7 bases between. The CDR3 runs 14 residues. Germline assignment: CDR1 MDHEN and CDR2 SYDVKM. The DNA of the CDR3 is TGTGCCAGCAGTTTATTGTCAGGGAACACTGAAGCTTTCTTT. It yields the protein CASSLLSGNTEAFF.

The chain carries TRBV7-6 and TRBJ2-3; no clear D gene. This CDR3 region has 17 residues. Between the trimmed V and J ends, which lost 6 bases and 4 bases, there was a span of 23 bases. Germline V gene sequence: CDR1 SGHVS, CDR2 FNYEAQ. The CDR3 DNA follows: TGTGCCAGCAGTCTTGGACGATGGTATGGGTCAGCAGATACGCAGTATTTT. This encodes CASSLGRWYGSADTQYF.

This clone is medium-sized in the sample. CDR3 sequence (DNA): TGTGCCAGCAGCGTAGAGGCAGGAGGCTACTATGGCTACACCTTC. This sequence encodes CASSVEAGGYYGYTF. The J gene is TRBJ1-2, the V gene TRBV9, with D hard to call. The CDR3 consists of 15 residues. Germline values: CDR1 SGDLS, CDR2 YYNGEE. Trimming pared 0 bases from V and 3 bases from J, leaving 12 bases between.

The chain combines TRBV19 with TRBJ1-2, with 7 nucleotides matching TRBD1. The CDR3 is made up of 17 amino acids. Germline V gene data show CDR1 as LNHDA and CDR2 as SQIVND (reference sequence). The junction had 11 bases not matched to a gene; V was cut back by 4 bases and J by 0 bases. The CDR3 sequence: CASSTGGTVLSNYGYTF. The CDR3 DNA is TGTGCCAGTAGTACAGGTGGGACAGTCCTTTCTAACTATGGCTACACCTTC.

The rearrangement links TRBV3-1 (or the pseudogene TRBV3-2) to TRBJ1-6; D is unresolved. V lost 2 bases to trimming and J lost 6 bases, with 11 bases between them. The CDR3 has 15 residues. The germline CDR1 and CDR2 sequences are LGHDT and YNNKEL (reference sequence). CDR3 loop: CASSQIWVGNSPLHF. In DNA form, the CDR3 reads TGTGCCAGCAGCCAAATTTGGGTGGGTAATTCACCCCTCCACTTT.

The V and J genes are TRBV27 and TRBJ1-5; no clear D gene. The CDR3 has 13 residues. Germline V gene data show CDR1 as MNHEY and CDR2 as SMNVEV (reference sequence). V was pared by 3 bases and J by 4 bases, with 7 bases between. The CDR3 here is CASSFGGNQPQHF. In DNA, the CDR3 is TGTGCCAGCAGTTTCGGCGGTAATCAGCCCCAGCATTTT.